Shown below are 3 T cell receptor beta chains from a single sample sequenced in a study of blood T cell dynamics during melanoma immunotherapy. As to time point: week 3, after first cycle of checkpoint inhibitor. Sequenced by immunoSEQ multiplex PCR; TCRdb stores in-frame clones only, minus some. Among under 20,000 clones, nearly 90% were seen once, and the ten largest hold under 9%. The source material was blood, sampled from a patient treated with checkpoint blockade. The origin of the receptors is a human donor with melanoma.

This chain connects TRBV5-1 to TRBJ1-1; D unclear. Germline CDR1 is SGHRS and CDR2 is YFSETQ. This CDR3 spans 14 amino acids. V lost 0 bases and J 1 base, leaving 7 bases between the germline ends. The CDR3 loop reads CASSLGAANTEAFF. CDR3 in DNA: TGCGCCAGCAGCTTGGGCGCAGCGAACACTGAAGCTTTCTTT.

The chain uses TRBV2 and TRBJ2-7, with 7 bases lining up with TRBD2. The CDR3 length is 12 residues. Unmatched junction bases numbered 5, after V lost 9 bases and J lost 3 bases. Germline V CDR1 and CDR2: SNHLY, FYNNEI. CDR3 nucleotide sequence: TGTGCCAGTACTAGCGCAAACTACGAGCAGTACTTC. The encoded protein is CASTSANYEQYF. The variable domain in full, completed from reference TRBV2 and TRBJ2-7, reads EPEVTQTPSHQVTQMGQEVILRCVPISNHLYFYWYRQILGQKVEFLVSFYNNEISEKSEIFDDQFSVERPDGSNFTLKIRSTKLEDSAMYFCASTSANYEQYFGPGTRLTVT.

Here the CDR3 reads CASRWTSGSSDTQYF. CDR3 nucleotide sequence: TGCGCCAGCAGGTGGACTAGCGGGAGCTCAGATACGCAGTATTTT. The rearrangement links TRBV5-1 to TRBJ2-3, with 13 bases matching TRBD2. The CDR3 loop spans 15 amino acids. Germline loops: CDR1 SGHRS, CDR2 YFSETQ. Trimming cost V 5 bases and J 4 bases; bases outside gene matches: 4.